This T cell receptor beta chain was recovered during a study of beta chain features in type 1 diabetes. CDR1 SGHAT and CDR2 FQNNGV come from the germline V gene. V was cut by 2 bases and J by 5 bases, with 19 bases left in between. The CDR3 length is 18 residues. Reverse transcription of all isolated RNA meant that expressed TCRB transcripts were sequenced. The method was immunoSEQ multiplex PCR; TCRdb's version includes in-frame clones alone and lacks a portion of them. The data contain fewer than 900,000 clones, 15% to 20% of them singletons. The chain is built from TRBV11-2 and TRBJ2-6; no clear D. This TCR was sampled from a woman aged 18 to 35 in good health. The sequenced material came from naive CD4+ T cells from blood. CDR3 region: CASSLRLRVQPWANVLTF. CDR3 nucleotides: TGTGCCAGCAGCTTACGGCTCCGGGTCCAGCCCTGGGCCAACGTCCTGACTTTC.